This record looks at one T cell receptor beta chain sequence and its context. This record belongs to a study of blood T cell repertoires in COVID-19. As for the study in general: Material from acute and convalescent COVID-19 was sourced from the United States, Italy and Spain. PBMCs, B-cell-depleted T cells, or T cells were the source of the cDNA or gDNA that made up the material.

Study processing details: Nucleated cell counts were estimated from reference gene primer amplification. TCRdb's table, derived via immunoSEQ multiplex PCR, lists solely in-frame clones and lacks some. V and J calls and clone size are as listed in that table; D and trimming were resolved from the DNA. The sample contains 130,000 to 150,000 clones, 70% to 90% of which appear only once. The material sequenced was peripheral blood. The receptor was derived from a human donor with acute or convalescent COVID-19. The donor label of this sample is uncertain.

This chain's CDR3 is CASRLSGGEMAFF. The CDR3 DNA is TGTGCCAGCAGACTATCGGGGGGGGAGATGGCTTTCTTT. The J gene is TRBJ1-1, the V gene TRBV6-5, with D perhaps TRBD1 (5 bases). Germline assignment: CDR1 MNHEY and CDR2 SVGAGI. Trimming stripped 6 bases from V and 11 bases from J, with 19 bases between. The CDR3 loop spans 13 amino acids.